This entry lists 9 T cell receptor beta chains sequenced from one sample in a study of CD8 T cells in ankylosing spondylitis. Study-level points and caveats: What appeared characteristic of ankylosing spondylitis blood was a TCR beta motif of under 10 highly homologous variants.

TCRdb used MiXCR to reprocess the 5' RACE reads, holding one entry per CDR3 protein. Of under 450,000 distinct CDR3 sequences in the sample, 15% to 20% were seen once. Their recognized antigens are unknown. Sequencing was carried out using blood, either unsorted or a sorted T cell fraction (not recorded which). These receptors were taken from a male donor with ankylosing spondylitis.

This clonotype occurred a few times. J is TRBJ1-5 and V is TRBV19, with 11 bases that match TRBD1. Looked up from germline, CDR1 is LNHDA and CDR2 is SQIVND (reference sequence). This CDR3 contains 19 residues. J was trimmed by 1 base and V by 6 bases; bases with no gene match: 14. CDR3 loop: CASSRQTTGTGGSNQPQHF. The DNA for the CDR3 is TGTGCCAGTAGCCGGCAGACGACCGGGACAGGGGGGAGCAATCAGCCCCAGCATTTT.

This clonotype was found a few times. V gene TRBV12-3 or TRBV12-4 combines with J gene TRBJ1-1, with D unclear. Deletions cut 1 base from V and 2 bases from J, with 8 bases between. This CDR3 spans 14 amino acids. The CDR3 region has the DNA TGTGCCAGCAGTTTAGACAGCTACAACACTGAAGCTTTCTTT. Amino acid sequence: CASSLDSYNTEAFF.

This chain uses TRBV27 with TRBJ2-7; a weak D match, TRBD2 (5 bases). The germline V gene encodes CDR1 MNHEY and CDR2 SMNVEV (reference sequence). V lost 5 bases to trimming and J lost 1 base, with 9 bases between them. The CDR3 is made up of 13 amino acids. CDR3 loop: CASSSRRSYEQYF. CDR3 bases: TGTGCCAGCAGTAGCCGGAGGTCCTACGAGCAGTACTTC.

The chain joins TRBV7-9 to TRBJ2-5, with 11 bases identical to TRBD1. The germline gives CDR1 SEHNR, CDR2 FQNEAQ (reference sequence). The J segment lost 5 bases and the V segment lost 5 bases, leaving 7 bases of the junction unmatched. This CDR3 contains 15 residues. CDR3 sequence: CASSPGTGGGETQYF. The CDR3 coding sequence is TGTGCCAGCAGCCCTGGGACAGGGGGTGGGGAGACCCAGTACTTC.

The chain has TRBV11-2 and TRBJ2-2; either TRBD1 or TRBD2 may fit D (6 bases each). V was trimmed by 2 bases and J by 2 bases, leaving 12 bases between them. Germline assignment: CDR1 SGHAT and CDR2 FQNNGV. The CDR3 runs 16 residues. The chain's CDR3 is CASSLRGAGNTGELFF. The CDR3 region has the DNA TGTGCCAGCAGCTTAAGGGGGGCAGGAAACACCGGGGAGCTGTTTTTT.

This clonotype was counted a few times. The rearrangement uses TRBV3-1 and TRBJ1-1; D is ambiguous. Germline CDR1 and CDR2: LGHDT and YNNKEL (reference sequence). The CDR3 runs 15 residues. Trimming shortened V by 1 base and J by 1 base, and 10 bases separated the two germline ends. CDR3 region: CASSQGSTGNTEAFF. The CDR3 bases are TGTGCCAGCAGCCAAGGGAGTACGGGGAACACTGAAGCTTTCTTT.

The V and J genes are TRBV7-3 and TRBJ2-1; 8 bases map to TRBD1. The germline gives CDR1 SGHTA, CDR2 FQGTGA. Unmatched junction bases numbered 3, after V lost 5 bases and J lost 9 bases. The CDR3 totals 12 residues. The CDR3 sequence is CASSTGGTEQFF. CDR3 DNA: TGTGCCAGCAGCACAGGGGGTACTGAGCAGTTCTTC.

This CDR3 is CAWNDRGETQYF. For the CDR3, the DNA is TGTGCCTGGAACGACAGGGGAGAGACCCAGTACTTC. The chain links TRBV30 to TRBJ2-5, with 8 bases lining up with TRBD1. Germline V CDR1 and CDR2: GTSNPN, SVGIG (reference sequence). The V gene end was trimmed by 4 bases and the J gene end by 4 bases; junction bases not matched to a gene: 2. The CDR3 sequence is 12 residues long.

This chain uses TRBV29-1 with TRBJ2-2; D gene ambiguous. Germline V gene data show CDR1 as SQVTM and CDR2 as ANQGSEA. Trimming removed 1 base from V and 7 bases from J, with 13 bases in between. The CDR3 has 14 residues. This CDR3 is CSVEGTSGGGELFF. The CDR3 nucleotides are TGCAGCGTTGAAGGCACCTCGGGTGGCGGGGAGCTGTTTTTT.